The clone carrying this T cell receptor beta chain showed up just a few times. Its antigen is unknown. The data stem from a study of blood T cells in healthy people across ages. Regarding the study as a whole: Donors of long life had a larger count of naive CD4+ cells and greater diversity than aged donors.

A second PCR of 7 to 11 cycles used a sample-barcoded 5' primer and a J-beta primer mix. One entry per CDR3 protein results from TCRdb running MiXCR on the 5' RACE reads. The data contain about 1.7 million distinct CDR3 sequences, 28% of them singletons. Germline V gene data show CDR1 as MNHNY and CDR2 as SVGAGI (reference sequence). CDR3 length equals 14 residues. Between the trimmed V and J ends, which lost 6 bases and 2 bases, there was a span of 13 bases. With each sample, at least 5 micrograms of total RNA were extracted. This chain uses TRBV6-6 with TRBJ1-1; D may be TRBD1 (6 bases). Material: blood. This receptor was taken from a woman younger than 45 in good health. CDR3 bases: TGTGCCAGCAGCCCCCGGGGGCATAACACTGAAGCTTTCTTT. Translation gives CASSPRGHNTEAFF.